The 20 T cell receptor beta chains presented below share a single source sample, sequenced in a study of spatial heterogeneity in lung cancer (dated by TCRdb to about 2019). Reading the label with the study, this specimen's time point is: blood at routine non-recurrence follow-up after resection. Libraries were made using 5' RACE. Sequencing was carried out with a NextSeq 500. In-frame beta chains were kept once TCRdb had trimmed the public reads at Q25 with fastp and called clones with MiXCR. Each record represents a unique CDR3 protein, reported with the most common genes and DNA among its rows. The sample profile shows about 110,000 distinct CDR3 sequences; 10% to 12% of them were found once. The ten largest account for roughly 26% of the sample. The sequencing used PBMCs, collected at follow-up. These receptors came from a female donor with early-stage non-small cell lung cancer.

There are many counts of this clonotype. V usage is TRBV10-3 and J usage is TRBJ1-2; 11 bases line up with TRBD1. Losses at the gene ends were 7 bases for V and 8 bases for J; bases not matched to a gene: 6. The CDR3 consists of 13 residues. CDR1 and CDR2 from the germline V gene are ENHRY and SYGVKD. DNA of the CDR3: TGTGCCATCAAACCGGGACAGGGGGACGGCTACACCTTC. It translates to CAIKPGQGDGYTF.

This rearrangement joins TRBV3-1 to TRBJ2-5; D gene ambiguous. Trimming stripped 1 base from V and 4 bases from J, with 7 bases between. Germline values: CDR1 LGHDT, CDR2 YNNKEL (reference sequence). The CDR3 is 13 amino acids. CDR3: CASSQVRRETQYF. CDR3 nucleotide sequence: TGTGCCAGCAGCCAAGTACGGCGAGAGACCCAGTACTTC.

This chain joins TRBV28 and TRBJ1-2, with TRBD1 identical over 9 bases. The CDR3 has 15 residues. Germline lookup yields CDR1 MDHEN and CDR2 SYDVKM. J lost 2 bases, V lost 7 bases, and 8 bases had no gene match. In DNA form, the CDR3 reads TGTGCCAGCAACCACGGACAGGGGTGGAACTATGGCTACACCTTC. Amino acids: CASNHGQGWNYGYTF.

CDR3 DNA sequence: TGTGCCACCAGTGATTTTAGGGGACAGGAAGCTTTCTTT. Residues: CATSDFRGQEAFF. The chain recombines TRBV24-1 with TRBJ1-1; 7 bases line up with TRBD1. CDR1 is KGHDR, CDR2 SFDVKD, per germline. Trimming cost V 1 base and J 8 bases; bases outside gene matches: 3. The CDR3 has 13 residues.

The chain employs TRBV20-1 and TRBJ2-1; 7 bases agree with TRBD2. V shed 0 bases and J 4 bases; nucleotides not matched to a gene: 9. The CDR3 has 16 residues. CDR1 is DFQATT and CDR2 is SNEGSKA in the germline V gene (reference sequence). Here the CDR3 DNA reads TGCAGTGCTAGAGATCCGGGCGGGAGCCCATACAATGAGCAGTTCTTC. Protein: CSARDPGGSPYNEQFF.

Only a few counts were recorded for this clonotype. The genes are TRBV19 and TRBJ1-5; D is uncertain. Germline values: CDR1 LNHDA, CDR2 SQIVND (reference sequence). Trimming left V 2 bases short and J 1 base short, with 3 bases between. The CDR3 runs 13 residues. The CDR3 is CASSITSNQPQHF. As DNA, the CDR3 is TGTGCCAGTAGTATAACGAGCAATCAGCCCCAGCATTTT.

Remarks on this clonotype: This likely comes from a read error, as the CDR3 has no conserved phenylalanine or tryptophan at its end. As DNA, the CDR3 is TGTGCCAGCAGCCGTGGTCAAGAGACCCAGTACTTA. Protein sequence: CASSRGQETQYL. This chain joins TRBV3-1 and TRBJ2-5, with D unresolved. V was clipped by 4 bases and J by 2 bases, with 5 bases between them. This CDR3 is built from 12 residues. Germline CDR1 and CDR2: LGHDT and YNNKEL (reference sequence).

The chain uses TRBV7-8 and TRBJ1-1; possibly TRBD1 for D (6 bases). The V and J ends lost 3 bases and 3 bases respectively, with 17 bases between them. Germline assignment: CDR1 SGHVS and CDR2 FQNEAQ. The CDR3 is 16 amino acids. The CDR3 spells CASSFIRGGLHTEAFF. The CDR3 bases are TGTGCCAGCAGCTTCATACGGGGGGGCCTACACACTGAAGCTTTCTTT.

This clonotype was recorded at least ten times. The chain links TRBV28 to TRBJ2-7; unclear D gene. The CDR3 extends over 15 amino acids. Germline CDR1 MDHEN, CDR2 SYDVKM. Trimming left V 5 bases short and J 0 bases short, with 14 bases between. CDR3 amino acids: CASSPPPTTSYEQYF. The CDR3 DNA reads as TGTGCCAGCAGTCCGCCCCCGACCACCTCCTACGAGCAGTACTTC. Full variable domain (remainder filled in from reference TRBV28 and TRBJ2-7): DVKVTQSSRYLVKRTGEKVFLECVQDMDHENMFWYRQDPGLGLRLIYFSYDVKMKEKGDIPEGYSVSREKKERFSLILESASTNQTSMYLCASSPPPTTSYEQYFGPGTRLTVT.

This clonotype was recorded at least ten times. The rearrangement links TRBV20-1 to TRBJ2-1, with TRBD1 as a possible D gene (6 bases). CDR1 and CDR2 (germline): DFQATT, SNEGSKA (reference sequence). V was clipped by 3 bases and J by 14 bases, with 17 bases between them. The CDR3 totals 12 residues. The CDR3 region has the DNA TGCAGTGCTAGCCGGGACACCCGTTTGAAGTTCTTC. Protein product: CSASRDTRLKFF.

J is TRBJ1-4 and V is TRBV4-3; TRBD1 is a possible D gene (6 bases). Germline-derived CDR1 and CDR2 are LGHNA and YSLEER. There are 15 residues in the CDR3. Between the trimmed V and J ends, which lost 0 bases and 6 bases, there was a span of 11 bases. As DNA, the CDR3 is TGCGCCAGCAGCCAAGAAACAGGGAGGGATGAAAAACTGTTTTTT. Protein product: CASSQETGRDEKLFF.

CDR3 sequence reads: CASSLNAYNEQFF. For the CDR3, the DNA is TGTGCCAGCAGTTTAAATGCCTACAATGAGCAGTTCTTC. This chain connects TRBV12-3 or TRBV12-4 to TRBJ2-1, with no clear D. Trimming stripped 2 bases from V and 2 bases from J, with 4 bases between. This CDR3 has 13 amino acids.

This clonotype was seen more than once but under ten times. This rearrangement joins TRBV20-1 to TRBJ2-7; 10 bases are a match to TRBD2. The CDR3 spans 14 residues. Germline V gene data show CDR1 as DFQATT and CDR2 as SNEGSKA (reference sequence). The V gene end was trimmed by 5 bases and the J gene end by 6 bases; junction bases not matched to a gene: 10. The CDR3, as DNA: TGCAGTGCTCGGGGACTAGCGAATTGGCGCGAGCAGTACTTC. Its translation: CSARGLANWREQYF.

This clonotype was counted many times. Here the CDR3 DNA reads TGTGCCAGCAGCCATCGGGCTAGACAAGAGACCCAGTACTTC. Translating gives CASSHRARQETQYF. V and J are TRBV7-8 and TRBJ2-5; unclear D gene. V was clipped by 5 bases and J by 2 bases, with 12 bases between them. The CDR3 is 14 residues long. The V gene's germline CDR1 is SGHVS and CDR2 FQNEAQ.

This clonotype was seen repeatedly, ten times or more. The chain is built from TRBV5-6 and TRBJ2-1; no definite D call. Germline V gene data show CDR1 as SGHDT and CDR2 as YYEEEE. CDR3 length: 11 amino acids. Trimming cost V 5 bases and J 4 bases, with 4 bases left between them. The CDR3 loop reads CASSLYNEQFF. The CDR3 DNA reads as TGTGCCAGCAGTTTATACAATGAGCAGTTCTTC.

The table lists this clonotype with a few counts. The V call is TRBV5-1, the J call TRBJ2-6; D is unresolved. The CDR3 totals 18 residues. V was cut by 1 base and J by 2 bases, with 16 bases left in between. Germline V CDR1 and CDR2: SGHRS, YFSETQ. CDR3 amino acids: CASSLTGSLLTGANVLTF. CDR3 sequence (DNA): TGCGCCAGCAGCTTGACCGGTTCACTCCTCACTGGGGCCAACGTCCTGACTTTC.

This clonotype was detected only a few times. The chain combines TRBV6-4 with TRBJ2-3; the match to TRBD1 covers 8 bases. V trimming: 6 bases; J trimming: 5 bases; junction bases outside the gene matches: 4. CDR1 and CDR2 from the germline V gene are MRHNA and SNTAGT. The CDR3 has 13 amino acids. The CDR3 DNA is TGTGCCAGCAGCAGGGGGCTGGGAGATACGCAGTATTTT. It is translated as CASSRGLGDTQYF.

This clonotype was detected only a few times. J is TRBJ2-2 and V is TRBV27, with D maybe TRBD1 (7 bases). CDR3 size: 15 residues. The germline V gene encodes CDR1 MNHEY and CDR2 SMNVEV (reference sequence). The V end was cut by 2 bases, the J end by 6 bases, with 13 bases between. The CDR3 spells CASSLQGGYPGELFF. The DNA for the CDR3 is TGTGCCAGCAGTTTACAGGGGGGCTATCCCGGGGAGCTGTTTTTT.

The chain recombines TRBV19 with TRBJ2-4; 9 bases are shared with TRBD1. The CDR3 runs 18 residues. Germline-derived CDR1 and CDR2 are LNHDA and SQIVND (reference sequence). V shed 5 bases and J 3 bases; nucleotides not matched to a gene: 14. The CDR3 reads CASSPRTGTGLIKNIQYF. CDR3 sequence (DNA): TGTGCCAGTAGTCCCAGGACCGGGACAGGGTTGATCAAAAACATTCAGTACTTC.

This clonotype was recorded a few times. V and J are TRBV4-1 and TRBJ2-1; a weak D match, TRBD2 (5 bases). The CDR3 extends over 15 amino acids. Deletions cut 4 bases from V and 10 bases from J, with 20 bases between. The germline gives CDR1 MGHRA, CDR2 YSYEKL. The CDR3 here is CASSPLRIGLVEQFF. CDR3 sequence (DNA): TGCGCCAGCAGCCCACTAAGAATCGGACTCGTGGAGCAGTTCTTC.